This T cell receptor (beta chain) is from a study of cytomegalovirus exposure and HLA in healthy donors. About the study: Later, an analysis reported that the roughly 120 validation repertoires had used the same platform as the 550 to 750 first-cohort repertoires.

Data came from immunoSEQ multiplex PCR; TCRdb stores just in-frame clones and leaves some out. The sample records approximately 200,000 clones, 70% to 90% being singletons. The germline CDR1 and CDR2 sequences are SGHNT and YYREEE (reference sequence). The CDR3 sequence is 15 residues long. The V and J ends lost 0 bases and 7 bases, in that order; junction bases with no gene match: 1. Source material: PBMCs. The source is a woman younger than 30 in good health and CMV-seronegative. The rearrangement uses TRBV5-4 and TRBJ2-1; TRBD2 matches 13 bases. The CDR3 sequence: CASSLVGLAGNEQFF. In nucleotides, the CDR3 is TGTGCCAGCAGCTTGGTGGGACTAGCGGGAAATGAGCAGTTCTTC. Full variable domain (missing parts from reference TRBV5-4 and TRBJ2-1): ETGVTQSPTHLIKTRGQQVTLRCSSQSGHNTVSWYQQALGQGPQFIFQYYREEENGRGNFPPRFSGLQFPNYSSELNVNALELDDSALYLCASSLVGLAGNEQFFGPGTRLTVL.